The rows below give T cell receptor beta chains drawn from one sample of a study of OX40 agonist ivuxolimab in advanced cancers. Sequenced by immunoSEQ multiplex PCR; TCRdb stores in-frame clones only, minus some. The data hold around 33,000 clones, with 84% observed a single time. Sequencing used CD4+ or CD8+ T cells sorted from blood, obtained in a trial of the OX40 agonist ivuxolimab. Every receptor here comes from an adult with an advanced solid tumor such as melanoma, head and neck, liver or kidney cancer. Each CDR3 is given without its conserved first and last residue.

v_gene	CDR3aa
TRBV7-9	ASSSWTSPSTDTQY
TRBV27	ASNAIMGLAGQAKDYNEQF
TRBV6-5	ASSPGGGYEQY
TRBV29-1	SATPQTSGSSDTQY
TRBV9	ASSAPKGISGQFGGNTIY
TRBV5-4	ASSPGLAEETQY
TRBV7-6	ASSSPDRGQGYEQY
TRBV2	ASSDRVNEKLF
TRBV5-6	ASSFGGGSAGGQY
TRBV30	AWSVSGTQY
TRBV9	ASSVEDIADTQY
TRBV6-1	ASRGAGELF
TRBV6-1	ASSVELADPLLEQY
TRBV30	AWSHGREQF
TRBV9	ASSGLTYEQY
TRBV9	ASSVGSTGGIPSPLH
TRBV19	ASRYGQANTEAF
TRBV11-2	ASSPETGLPYGEQF
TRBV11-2	ASSAGTGGYEQY
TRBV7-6	ASSGSRGSNQPQH